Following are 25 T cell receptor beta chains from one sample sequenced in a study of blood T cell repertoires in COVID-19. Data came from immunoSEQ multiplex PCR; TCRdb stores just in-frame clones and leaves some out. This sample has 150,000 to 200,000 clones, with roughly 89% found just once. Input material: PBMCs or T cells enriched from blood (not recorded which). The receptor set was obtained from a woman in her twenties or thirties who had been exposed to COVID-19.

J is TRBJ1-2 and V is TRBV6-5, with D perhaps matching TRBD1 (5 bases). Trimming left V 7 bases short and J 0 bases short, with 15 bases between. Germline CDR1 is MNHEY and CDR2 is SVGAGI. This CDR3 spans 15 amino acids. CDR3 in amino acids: CASTSRAGTNYGYTF. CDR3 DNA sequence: TGTGCCAGCACCTCAAGGGCAGGGACTAACTATGGCTACACCTTC.

This CDR3 reads CASSQVDAAEETQYF. The DNA for the CDR3 is TGTGCCAGCAGCCAAGTGGATGCGGCGGAAGAGACCCAGTACTTC. The chain links TRBV4-2 to TRBJ2-5; no definite D call. The CDR3 has 15 residues. In germline, CDR1 is LGHNA, CDR2 YNFKEQ. V was cut by 1 base and J by 3 bases, with 12 bases left in between.

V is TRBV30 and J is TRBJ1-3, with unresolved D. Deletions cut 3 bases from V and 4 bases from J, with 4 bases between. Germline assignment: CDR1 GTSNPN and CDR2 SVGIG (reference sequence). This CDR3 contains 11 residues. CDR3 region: CAWSKGNTIYF. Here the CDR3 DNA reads TGTGCCTGGAGCAAAGGAAACACCATATATTTT. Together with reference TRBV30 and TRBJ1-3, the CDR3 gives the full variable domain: SQTIHQWPATLVQPVGSPLSLECTVEGTSNPNLYWYRQAAGRGLQLLFYSVGIGQISSEVPQNLSASRPQDRQFILSSKKLLLSDSGFYLCAWSKGNTIYFGEGSWLTVV.

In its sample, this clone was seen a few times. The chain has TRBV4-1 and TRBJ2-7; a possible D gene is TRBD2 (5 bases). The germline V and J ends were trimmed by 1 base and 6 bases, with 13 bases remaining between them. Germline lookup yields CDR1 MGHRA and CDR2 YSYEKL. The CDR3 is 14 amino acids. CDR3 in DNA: TGCGCCAGCAGCCAAGGAAGCGGCGGAGTCGAGCAGTACTTC. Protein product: CASSQGSGGVEQYF.

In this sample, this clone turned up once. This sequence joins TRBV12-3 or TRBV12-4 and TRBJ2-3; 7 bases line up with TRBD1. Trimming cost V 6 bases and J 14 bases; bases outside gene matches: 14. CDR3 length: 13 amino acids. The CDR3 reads CASSPGRDSRTYF. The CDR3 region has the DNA TGTGCCAGCAGCCCCGGCAGGGACAGCCGCACGTATTTT.

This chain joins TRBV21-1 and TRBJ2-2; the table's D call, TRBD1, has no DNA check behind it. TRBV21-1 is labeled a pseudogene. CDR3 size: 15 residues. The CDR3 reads CASSRRDRNTGELFF. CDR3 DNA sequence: TGTGCCAGCAGCCGCCGGGACAGAAACACCGGGGAGCTGTTTTTT.

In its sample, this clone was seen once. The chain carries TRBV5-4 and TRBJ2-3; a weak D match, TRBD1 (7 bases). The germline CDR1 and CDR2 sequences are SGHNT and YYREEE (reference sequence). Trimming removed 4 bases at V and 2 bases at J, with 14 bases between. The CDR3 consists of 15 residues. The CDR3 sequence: CASSNRQGLTDTQYF. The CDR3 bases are TGTGCCAGCAGCAACCGACAGGGACTCACAGATACGCAGTATTTT.

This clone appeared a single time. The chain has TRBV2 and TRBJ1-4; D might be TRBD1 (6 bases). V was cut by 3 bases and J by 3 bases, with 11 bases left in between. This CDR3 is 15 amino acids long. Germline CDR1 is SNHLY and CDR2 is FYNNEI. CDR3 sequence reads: CASSEGQGSNEKLFF. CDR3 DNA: TGTGCCAGCAGTGAGGGCCAGGGGTCTAATGAAAAACTGTTTTTT.

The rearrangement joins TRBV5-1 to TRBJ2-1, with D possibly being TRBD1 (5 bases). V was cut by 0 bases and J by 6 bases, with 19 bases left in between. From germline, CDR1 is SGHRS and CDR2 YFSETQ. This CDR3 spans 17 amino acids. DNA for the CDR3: TGCGCCAGCAGCTTGGGCGGTGGCAGATCAAGGGGCAATGAGCAGTTCTTC. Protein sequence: CASSLGGGRSRGNEQFF.

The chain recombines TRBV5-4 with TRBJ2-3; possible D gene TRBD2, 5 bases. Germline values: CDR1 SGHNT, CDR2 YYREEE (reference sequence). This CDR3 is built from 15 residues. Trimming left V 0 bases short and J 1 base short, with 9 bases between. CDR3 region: CASSLAVGGTDTQYF. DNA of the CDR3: TGTGCCAGCAGCTTGGCGGTCGGGGGCACAGATACGCAGTATTTT. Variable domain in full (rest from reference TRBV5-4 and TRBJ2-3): ETGVTQSPTHLIKTRGQQVTLRCSSQSGHNTVSWYQQALGQGPQFIFQYYREEENGRGNFPPRFSGLQFPNYSSELNVNALELDDSALYLCASSLAVGGTDTQYFGPGTRLTVL.

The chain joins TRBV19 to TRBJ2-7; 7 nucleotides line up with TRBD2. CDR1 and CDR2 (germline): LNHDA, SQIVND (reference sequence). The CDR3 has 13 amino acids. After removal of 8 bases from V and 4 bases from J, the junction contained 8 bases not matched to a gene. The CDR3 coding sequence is TGTGCCAGTCTCGGGAGGCCGGGATACGAGCAGTACTTC. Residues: CASLGRPGYEQYF.

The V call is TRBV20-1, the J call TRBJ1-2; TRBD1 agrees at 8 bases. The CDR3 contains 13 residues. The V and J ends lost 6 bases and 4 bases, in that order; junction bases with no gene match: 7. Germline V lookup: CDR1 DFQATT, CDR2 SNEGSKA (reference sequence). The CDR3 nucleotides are TGCAGTGCCAGTCCAGGGGGCGGCTATGGCTACACCTTC. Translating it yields CSASPGGGYGYTF.

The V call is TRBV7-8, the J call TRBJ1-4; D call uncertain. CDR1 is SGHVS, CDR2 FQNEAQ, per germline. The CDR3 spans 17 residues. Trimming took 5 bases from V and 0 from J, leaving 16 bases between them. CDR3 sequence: CASSPLDGLATNEKLFF. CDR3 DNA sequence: TGTGCCAGCAGCCCACTGGATGGGCTTGCAACTAATGAAAAACTGTTTTTT. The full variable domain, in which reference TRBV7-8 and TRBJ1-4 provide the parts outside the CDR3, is GAGVSQSPRYKVAKRGQDVALRCDPISGHVSLFWYQQALGQGPEFLTYFQNEAQLDKSGLPSDRFFAERPEGSVSTLKIQRTQQEDSAVYLCASSPLDGLATNEKLFFGSGTQLSVL.

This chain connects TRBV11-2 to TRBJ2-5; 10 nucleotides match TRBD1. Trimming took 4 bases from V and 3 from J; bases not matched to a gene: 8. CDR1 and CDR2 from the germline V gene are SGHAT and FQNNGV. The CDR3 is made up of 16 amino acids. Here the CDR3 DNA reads TGTGCCAGCAGCTCCCCCGACAGGGGGCGAGAAGAGACCCAGTACTTC. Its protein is CASSSPDRGREETQYF.

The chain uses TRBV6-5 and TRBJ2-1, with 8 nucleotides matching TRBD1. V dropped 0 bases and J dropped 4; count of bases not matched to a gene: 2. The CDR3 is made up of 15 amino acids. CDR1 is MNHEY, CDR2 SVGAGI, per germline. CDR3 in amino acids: CASSYSTGEYNEQFF. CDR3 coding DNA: TGTGCCAGCAGTTACTCGACAGGGGAGTACAATGAGCAGTTCTTC.

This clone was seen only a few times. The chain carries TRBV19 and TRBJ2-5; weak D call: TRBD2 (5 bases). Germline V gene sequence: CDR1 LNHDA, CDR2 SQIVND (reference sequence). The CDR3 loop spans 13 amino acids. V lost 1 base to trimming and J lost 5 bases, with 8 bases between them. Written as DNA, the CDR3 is TGTGCCAGTAGTATAGGAGGGTTTGAGACCCAGTACTTC. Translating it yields CASSIGGFETQYF.

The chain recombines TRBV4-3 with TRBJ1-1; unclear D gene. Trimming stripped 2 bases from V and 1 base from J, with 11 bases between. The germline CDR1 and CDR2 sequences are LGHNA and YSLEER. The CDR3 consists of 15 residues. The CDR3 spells CASSQTTYANTEAFF. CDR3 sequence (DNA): TGCGCCAGCAGCCAAACGACATATGCGAACACTGAAGCTTTCTTT.

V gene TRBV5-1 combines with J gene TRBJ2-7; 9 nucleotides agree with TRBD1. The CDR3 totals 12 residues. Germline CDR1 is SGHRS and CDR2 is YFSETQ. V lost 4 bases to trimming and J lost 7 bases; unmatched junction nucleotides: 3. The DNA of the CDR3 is TGCGCCAGCAGCATAGACAGGGGGGAGCAGTACTTC. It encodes CASSIDRGEQYF.

CDR3 sequence: CASSEALGNTF. The CDR3 nucleotides are TGTGCCAGCAGTGAAGCGCTAGGAAACACCTTC. The chain combines TRBV2 with TRBJ1-2; D gene ambiguous. The ends were cut back, 0 bases at V and 12 bases at J, with 8 bases in the middle. Germline CDR1 reads SNHLY; CDR2 reads FYNNEI. The CDR3 is made up of 11 amino acids.

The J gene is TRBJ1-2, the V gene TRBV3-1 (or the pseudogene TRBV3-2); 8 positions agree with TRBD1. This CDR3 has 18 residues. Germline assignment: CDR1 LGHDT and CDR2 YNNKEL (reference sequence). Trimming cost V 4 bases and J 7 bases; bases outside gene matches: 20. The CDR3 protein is CASSLFGGDRGLDSGYTF. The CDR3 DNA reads TGTGCCAGCAGCCTCTTTGGGGGAGACAGGGGTTTGGATAGTGGCTACACCTTC.

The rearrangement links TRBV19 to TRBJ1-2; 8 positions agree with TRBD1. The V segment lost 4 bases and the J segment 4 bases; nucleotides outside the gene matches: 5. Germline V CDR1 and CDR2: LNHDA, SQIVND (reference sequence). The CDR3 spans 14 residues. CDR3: CASSTRGQSYGYTF. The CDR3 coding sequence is TGTGCCAGTAGTACCAGGGGGCAGAGCTATGGCTACACCTTC.

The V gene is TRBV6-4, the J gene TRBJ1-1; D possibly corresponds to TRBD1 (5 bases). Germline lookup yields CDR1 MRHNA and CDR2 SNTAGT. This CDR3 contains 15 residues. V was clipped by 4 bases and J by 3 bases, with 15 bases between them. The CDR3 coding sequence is TGTGCCAGCAGTGCGGGACGGAGCGGGTACACTGAAGCTTTCTTT. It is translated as CASSAGRSGYTEAFF.

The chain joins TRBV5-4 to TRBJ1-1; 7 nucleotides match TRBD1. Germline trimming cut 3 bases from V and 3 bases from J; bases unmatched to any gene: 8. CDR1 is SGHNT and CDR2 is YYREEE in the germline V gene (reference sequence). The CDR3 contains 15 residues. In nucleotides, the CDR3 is TGTGCCAGCAGCTCCCCATTGACAGGGCACACTGAAGCTTTCTTT. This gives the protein CASSSPLTGHTEAFF.

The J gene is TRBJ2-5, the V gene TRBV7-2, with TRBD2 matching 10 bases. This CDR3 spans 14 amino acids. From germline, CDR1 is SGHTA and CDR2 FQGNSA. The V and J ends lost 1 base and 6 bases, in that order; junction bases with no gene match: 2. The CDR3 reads CASSLVSGGKTQYF. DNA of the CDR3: TGTGCCAGCAGCTTAGTTAGCGGGGGGAAGACCCAGTACTTC.

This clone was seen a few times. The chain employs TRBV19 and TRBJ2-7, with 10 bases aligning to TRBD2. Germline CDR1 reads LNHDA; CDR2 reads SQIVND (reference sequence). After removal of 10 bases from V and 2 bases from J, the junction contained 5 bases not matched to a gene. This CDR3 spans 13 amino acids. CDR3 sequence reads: CATKRGGTYEQYF. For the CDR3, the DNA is TGTGCCACAAAGCGGGGGGGAACCTACGAGCAGTACTTC.